This is a list of T cell receptor beta chains from one sample in a study of cytomegalovirus exposure and HLA in healthy donors. Only in-frame clones appear in the TCRdb table, and some are missing; sequencing was by immunoSEQ multiplex PCR. Among 90,000 or so clones listed, 78% were seen once. Specimen: PBMCs. These receptor sequences come from a male donor in good health and CMV-seropositive. Each CDR3 is given with its conserved first and last residue. A D gene is named only where the DNA matches it firmly. Not all rows give a size; the values are once, few, many and, for expanded clones, a class.

V gene	clone size	D gene	J gene	CDR3 DNA	CDR3 protein
TRBV27	-	TRBD2	TRBJ2-3	TGTGCCAGCAGTGCAGCGGGAGGTCTAACAGATACGCAGTATTTT	CASSAAGGLTDTQYF
TRBV5-1	-	TRBD1	TRBJ1-1	TGCGCCAGCAGCAGATCCGGGACAGTGAGCACTGAAGCTTTCTTT	CASSRSGTVSTEAFF
TRBV5-6	-	-	TRBJ2-2	TGTGCCAGCAGCTTGCCAGAGAACACCGGGGAGCTGTTTTTT	CASSLPENTGELFF
TRBV19	-	-	TRBJ1-1	TGTGCCAGTAGTATGACAACAAAGCCCCACACTGAAGCTTTCTTT	CASSMTTKPHTEAFF
TRBV27	-	-	TRBJ1-1	TGTGCCAGCAGTTTATCACCGGGGATGAACACTGAAGCTTTCTTT	CASSLSPGMNTEAFF
TRBV5-1	-	TRBD2	TRBJ2-1	TGCGCCAGCAGCTTGGCTAGCGGGTCTTACAATGAGCAGTTCTTC	CASSLASGSYNEQFF
TRBV28	-	TRBD1	TRBJ2-1	TGTGCCAGCAGCTCCAGGGGGCTTAACCGAGGTGAGCAGTTCTTC	CASSSRGLNRGEQFF
TRBV10-1	-	TRBD2	TRBJ2-5	TGCGCCAGCAGTGAGCCGGTAGCGGGGGAGAAAGAGACCCAGTACTTC	CASSEPVAGEKETQYF
TRBV19	-	TRBD2	TRBJ2-2	TGTGCCAGTATGCGAAGCGGGAGGGTCACCGGGGAGCTGTTTTTT	CASMRSGRVTGELFF
TRBV6-6	few	-	TRBJ1-2	TGTGCCAGCAGTTACTCCGGGAAATCGAACTATGGCTACACCTTC	CASSYSGKSNYGYTF
TRBV30	few	-	TRBJ1-2	TGTGCCTGGACCCCAGGCAGACAGTACTATGGCTACACCTTC	CAWTPGRQYYGYTF
TRBV18	-	-	TRBJ1-1	TGTGCCAGCTCACTAGGACTCATGAACACTGAAGCTTTCTTT	CASSLGLMNTEAFF
TRBV10-3	-	-	TRBJ1-6	TGTGCCATCAGTGAAGGGGCAGATAATTCACCCCTCCACTTT	CAISEGADNSPLHF
TRBV7-7	-	TRBD2	TRBJ2-5	TGTGCCAGCAAAGCGGGAGGCCAAGAGACCCAGTACTTC	CASKAGGQETQYF
TRBV6-1	-	-	TRBJ1-1	TGTGCCAGCAGTAATACAGGCGAGCGCATGGCTCTCTTT	CASSNTGERMALF
TRBV27	-	-	TRBJ1-5	TGTGCCAGCAGTTTCCTCCTGGGAGGTCAGCCCCAGCATTTT	CASSFLLGGQPQHF
TRBV5-4	-	-	TRBJ2-1	TGTGCCAGCAGCTTGGGGCCGATCCAGTTCTTC	CASSLGPIQFF
TRBV6-1	few	-	TRBJ2-7	TGTGCCAGCAGACCGGTCCCCGGGGACATTTACGAGCAGTACTTC	CASRPVPGDIYEQYF
TRBV30	once	-	TRBJ2-7	TGTGCCTGGGACATGGCGGGGGCCCACCAATACTTC	CAWDMAGAHQYF
TRBV5-4	-	TRBD2	TRBJ2-3	TGTGCCAGCACCCGGGGGGTTAGCACAGATACGCAGTATTTT	CASTRGVSTDTQYF
TRBV6-5	-	-	TRBJ2-2	TGTGCCAGCAGTTACGACCGCCTACGGGGCACCGGGGAGCTGTTTTTT	CASSYDRLRGTGELFF
TRBV6-6	-	TRBD2	TRBJ2-7	TGTGCCAGCAGGGGACTAGCGGGGATACACGAGCAGTACTTC	CASRGLAGIHEQYF
TRBV6-1	-	-	TRBJ2-7	TGTGCCAGCAGTGAACTGATTAGCGAGCGGAACCTATACGAGCAGTACTTC	CASSELISERNLYEQYF
TRBV27	-	TRBD1	TRBJ1-1	TGTGCCAGCAGGGACAGGGGCACTGAAGCTTTCTTT	CASRDRGTEAFF
TRBV28	-	-	TRBJ1-1	TGTGCCAGCACCTCCTCAGGGGCGGCGGTGAACACTGAAGCTTTCTTT	CASTSSGAAVNTEAFF
TRBV5-4	few	TRBD1	TRBJ2-5	TGTGCCAGCCTAGACAGGGGACAAGAGACCCAGTACTTC	CASLDRGQETQYF
TRBV19	-	TRBD1	TRBJ1-5	TGTGCCAGTAGTATGGGACAGCCAAATCAGCCCCAGCATTTT	CASSMGQPNQPQHF
TRBV19	-	TRBD2	TRBJ2-1	TGTGCCAGTAGTATGTTTTTTATAGCGGGAGAAGCCTACAATGAGCAGTTCTTC	CASSMFFIAGEAYNEQFF
TRBV7-8	-	-	TRBJ2-3	TGTGCCAGCAGCCCGAAGCGGGTCCCCACAGAGCCGGGAGTGACGCAGTATTTT	CASSPKRVPTEPGVTQYF
TRBV15	few	TRBD2	TRBJ2-1	TGTGCCACCAGCAGATGGACGGGGGGGAATGAGCAGTTCTTC	CATSRWTGGNEQFF
TRBV7-9	-	-	TRBJ1-6	TGTGCCAGCAGCTTAGAGAGCTCCTATAATTCACCCCTCCACTTT	CASSLESSYNSPLHF
TRBV7-8	-	TRBD2	TRBJ2-2	TGTGCCAGCAGCTTCCCAGCGGGACCGAACACCGGGGAGCTGTTTTTT	CASSFPAGPNTGELFF
TRBV14	once	TRBD1	TRBJ2-2	TGTGCCAGCAGCCAGCCCGGGACAGAGAGCACCGGGGAGCTGTTTTTT	CASSQPGTESTGELFF
TRBV7-2	once	-	TRBJ1-1	TGTGCCAGCAGCTTACTAGCAATAGGAAGGGAAGCTTTCTTT	CASSLLAIGREAFF
TRBV14	-	TRBD1	TRBJ2-2	TGTGCCAGCAGCGACGGGACAGCTACGAACACCGGGGAGCTGTTTTTT	CASSDGTATNTGELFF
TRBV5-4	few	-	TRBJ2-1	TGTGCCAGCAGCTCAAGAGTTTACAATGAGCAGTTCTTC	CASSSRVYNEQFF
TRBV9	-	-	TRBJ2-1	TGTGCCAGCAGCGTAGGGAGGCGCGGGTCGAGCTCCTACAATGAGCAGTTCTTC	CASSVGRRGSSSYNEQFF
TRBV28	-	-	TRBJ2-3	TGTGCCAGCACCAGAGGTAACAAGGGGGATACGCAGTATTTT	CASTRGNKGDTQYF
TRBV7-3	-	-	TRBJ2-2	TGTGCCAGCAGCCCACGGAGGCACACCGGGGAGCTGTTTTTT	CASSPRRHTGELFF